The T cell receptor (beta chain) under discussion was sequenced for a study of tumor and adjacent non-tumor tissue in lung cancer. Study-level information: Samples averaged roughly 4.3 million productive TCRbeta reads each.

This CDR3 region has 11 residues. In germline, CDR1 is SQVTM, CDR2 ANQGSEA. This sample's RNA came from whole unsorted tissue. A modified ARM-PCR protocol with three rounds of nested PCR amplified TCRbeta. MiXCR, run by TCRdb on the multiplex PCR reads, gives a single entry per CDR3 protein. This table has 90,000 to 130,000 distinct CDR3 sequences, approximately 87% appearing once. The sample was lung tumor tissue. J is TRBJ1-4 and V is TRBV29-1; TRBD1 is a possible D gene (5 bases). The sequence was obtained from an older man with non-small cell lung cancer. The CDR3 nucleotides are TGCCGTGGGACGGAAGATGAAAAACTGTTTTTT. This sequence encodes CRGTEDEKLFF.